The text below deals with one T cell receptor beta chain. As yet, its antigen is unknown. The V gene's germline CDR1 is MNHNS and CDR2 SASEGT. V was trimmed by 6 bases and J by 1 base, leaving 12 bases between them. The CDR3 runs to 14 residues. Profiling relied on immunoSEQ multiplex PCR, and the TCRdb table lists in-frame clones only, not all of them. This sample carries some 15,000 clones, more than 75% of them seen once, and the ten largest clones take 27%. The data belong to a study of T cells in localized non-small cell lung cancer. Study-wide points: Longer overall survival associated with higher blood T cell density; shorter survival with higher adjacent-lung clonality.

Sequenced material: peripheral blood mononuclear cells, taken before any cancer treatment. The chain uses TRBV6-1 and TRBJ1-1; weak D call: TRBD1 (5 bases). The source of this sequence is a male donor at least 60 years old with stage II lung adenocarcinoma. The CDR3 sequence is CASRGTPPNTEAFF. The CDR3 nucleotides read TGTGCCAGCAGGGGGACTCCCCCGAACACTGAAGCTTTCTTT.